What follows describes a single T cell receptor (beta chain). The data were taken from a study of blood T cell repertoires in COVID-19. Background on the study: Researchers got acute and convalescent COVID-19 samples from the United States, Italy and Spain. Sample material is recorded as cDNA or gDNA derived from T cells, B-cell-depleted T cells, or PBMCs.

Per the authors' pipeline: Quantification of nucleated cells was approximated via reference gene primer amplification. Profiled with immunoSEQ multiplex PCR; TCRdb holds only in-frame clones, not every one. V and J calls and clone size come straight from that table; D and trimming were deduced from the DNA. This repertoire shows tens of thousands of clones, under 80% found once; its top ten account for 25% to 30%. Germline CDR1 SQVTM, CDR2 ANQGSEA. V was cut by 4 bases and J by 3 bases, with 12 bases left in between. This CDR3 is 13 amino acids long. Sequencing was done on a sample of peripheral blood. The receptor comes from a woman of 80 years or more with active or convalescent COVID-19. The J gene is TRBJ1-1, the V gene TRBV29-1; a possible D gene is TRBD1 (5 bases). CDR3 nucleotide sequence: TGCAGCGTTGCGGGGGGTTGGGACACTGAAGCTTTCTTT. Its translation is CSVAGGWDTEAFF.